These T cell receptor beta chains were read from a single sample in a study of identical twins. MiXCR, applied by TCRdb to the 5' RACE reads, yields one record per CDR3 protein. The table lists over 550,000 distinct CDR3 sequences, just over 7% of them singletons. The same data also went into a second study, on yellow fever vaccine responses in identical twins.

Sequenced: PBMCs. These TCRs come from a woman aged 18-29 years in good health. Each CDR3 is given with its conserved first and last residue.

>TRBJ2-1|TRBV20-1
CAGTSYNEQFF
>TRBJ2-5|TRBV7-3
CASSLNGRETQYF
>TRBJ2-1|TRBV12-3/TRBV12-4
CASSPPGLVYNEQFF
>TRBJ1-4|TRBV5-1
CASSPDRADEKLFF
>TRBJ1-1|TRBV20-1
CSAMLGSVNTEAFF
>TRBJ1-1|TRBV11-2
CAGSLVGWEAFF
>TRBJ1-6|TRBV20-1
CSAKTNLNSPLHF
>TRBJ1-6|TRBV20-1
CSARMGFSSPLHF
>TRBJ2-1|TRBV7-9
CASSLDAVYNEQFF
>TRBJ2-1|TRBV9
CASSVEEGAPTGNEQFF
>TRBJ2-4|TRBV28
CASSLEGRNIQYF
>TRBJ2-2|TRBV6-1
CASKKTGANTGELFF
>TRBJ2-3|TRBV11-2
CASSYLVTSATDTQYF
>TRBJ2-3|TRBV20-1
CSRKDVGNTQYF
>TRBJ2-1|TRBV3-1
CASSRGTINEQFF
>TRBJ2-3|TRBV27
CASSLAGRPDTQYF
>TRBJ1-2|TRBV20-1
CSARGDRYGYTF
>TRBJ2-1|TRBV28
CASSYTSGREDNEQFF
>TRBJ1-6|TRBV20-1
CSASEIGAYNSPLHF
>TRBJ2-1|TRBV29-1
CSVAHTEQFF
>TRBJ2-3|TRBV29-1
CSGGAPIPDTQYF
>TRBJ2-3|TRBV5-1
CASSPRGGTSTDTQYF
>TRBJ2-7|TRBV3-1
CASSQGVAGAGYEQYF
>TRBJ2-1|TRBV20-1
CSARTSWNEQFF
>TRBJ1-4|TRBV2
CASRITGTANEKLFF
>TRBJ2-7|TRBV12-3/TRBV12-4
CASRWDLYEQYF
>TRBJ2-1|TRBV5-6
CASSPARGLGEQFF
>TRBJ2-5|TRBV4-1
CASSHLNMGFAETQYF
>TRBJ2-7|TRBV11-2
CASSLDRVTPYEQYF
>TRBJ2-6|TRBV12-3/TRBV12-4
CASSSQDRRAGANVLTF
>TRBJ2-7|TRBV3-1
CASSQVAAAGEQYF
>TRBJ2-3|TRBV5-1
CASSLGWADTQYF
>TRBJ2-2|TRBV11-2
CASSPQSTGELFF
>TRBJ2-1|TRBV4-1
CASSQGSLAGGPLSEQFF
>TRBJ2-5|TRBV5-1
CASSRRGSEGETQYF
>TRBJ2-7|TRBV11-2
CASSPFRTTVDYEQYF
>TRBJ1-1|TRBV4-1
CASSRDTMNTEAFF
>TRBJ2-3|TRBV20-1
CSARTSGRVGADTQYF
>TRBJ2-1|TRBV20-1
CCARVRDGRYNEQFF
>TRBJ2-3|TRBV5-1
CASSRSGGPTDTQYF
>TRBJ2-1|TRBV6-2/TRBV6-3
CASSRDRVNEQFF
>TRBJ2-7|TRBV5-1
CASSLGPPGTMDYEQYF
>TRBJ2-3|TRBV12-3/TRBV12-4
CASSLGDTDTQYF